The 28 T cell receptor beta chains below all came from one sample that was sequenced in a study of cytomegalovirus exposure and HLA in healthy donors. Clones were sequenced by immunoSEQ multiplex PCR, and TCRdb holds only the in-frame ones, with some missing. Among fewer than 65,000 clones listed, approximately 92% were seen once. Material: PBMCs. These receptor sequences come from a woman aged 18-29 years in good health and CMV-seronegative.

In the case of this clone: At one boundary the junction diverges from the germline segment, which might be a read error. The chain combines TRBV27 with TRBJ1-5; D gene ambiguous. The CDR3 length is 15 residues. The germline gives CDR1 MNHEY, CDR2 SMNVEV (reference sequence). The CDR3 here is CASSLIGGSSQPQHF. The CDR3 DNA is TGTGCCAGCAGTTTGATAGGTGGTAGCAGTCAGCCCCAGCATTTT.

The chain is built from TRBV7-2 and TRBJ2-2; D gene unclear. Per the germline V gene, CDR1 is SGHTA and CDR2 is FQGNSA. V gave up 5 bases and J gave up 2 bases, with 6 bases separating them. This CDR3 region has 13 residues. CDR3 amino acids: CASSPLNTGELFF. CDR3 bases: TGTGCCAGCAGCCCCCTCAACACCGGGGAGCTGTTTTTT.

This rearrangement joins TRBV10-3 to TRBJ2-5, with 8 bases that match TRBD1. The V and J ends lost 3 bases and 1 base, in that order; junction bases with no gene match: 7. Per germline, CDR1 ENHRY and CDR2 SYGVKD. This CDR3 is 16 amino acids long. CDR3 region: CAISEEDRALQETQYF. The CDR3 DNA sequence: TGTGCCATCAGTGAAGAGGACAGGGCCCTCCAAGAGACCCAGTACTTC.

This clone has more than one count but fewer than ten. V is TRBV9 and J is TRBJ1-5; weak D call: TRBD1 (5 bases). The germline V gene has CDR1 SGDLS and CDR2 YYNGEE. This CDR3 has 15 amino acids. V lost 0 bases and J 2 bases, leaving 9 bases between the germline ends. In DNA, the CDR3 is TGTGCCAGCAGCGTAGGAACAGGAGGCAATCAGCCCCAGCATTTT. This sequence encodes CASSVGTGGNQPQHF.

The V call is TRBV6-5, the J call TRBJ1-2; 7 bases match TRBD1. This CDR3 spans 13 amino acids. CDR1 MNHEY and CDR2 SVGAGI come from the germline V gene. Trimming removed 6 bases from V and 7 bases from J; junction bases left unmatched: 8. CDR3 sequence: CASSPTGVSGYTF. DNA of the CDR3: TGTGCCAGCAGCCCCACAGGGGTTTCTGGCTACACCTTC.

The chain employs TRBV9 and TRBJ2-3; 7 bases are shared with TRBD2. Germline V lookup: CDR1 SGDLS, CDR2 YYNGEE. This CDR3 has 14 residues. V was clipped by 0 bases and J by 6 bases; unmatched bases: 4. CDR3 sequence reads: CASSVVSGADTQYF. DNA of the CDR3: TGTGCCAGCAGCGTAGTGAGCGGGGCCGATACGCAGTATTTT.

CDR3 residues: CASSRLGTSGWVQYF. The CDR3 DNA is TGTGCCAGCAGCCGACTCGGGACTAGCGGTTGGGTGCAGTACTTC. The rearrangement uses TRBV7-9 and TRBJ2-7, with 11 bases that match TRBD2. Germline V gene data show CDR1 as SEHNR and CDR2 as FQNEAQ (reference sequence). V dropped 5 bases and J dropped 9; count of bases not matched to a gene: 12. This CDR3 is built from 15 residues.

This sequence joins TRBV7-8 and TRBJ2-7; no definite D call. V dropped 5 bases and J dropped 0 bases, with 14 bases sitting between them. Germline V gene data show CDR1 as SGHVS and CDR2 as FQNEAQ. The CDR3 is 15 amino acids. The chain's CDR3 is CASSPGMRFSYEQYF. CDR3 nucleotide sequence: TGTGCCAGCAGCCCCGGTATGCGGTTCTCCTACGAGCAGTACTTC.

This chain's CDR3 is CASGLLGTGGEAFF. CDR3 in DNA: TGTGCCAGCGGTCTCCTCGGGACAGGAGGTGAAGCTTTCTTT. The chain combines TRBV2 with TRBJ1-1; 8 bases are a match to TRBD1. The junction had 12 bases not matched to a gene; V was cut back by 8 bases and J by 7 bases. Germline lookup yields CDR1 SNHLY and CDR2 FYNNEI. The CDR3 totals 14 residues.

In DNA form, the CDR3 reads TGTGCCAGCAGTGACACAGCGGGGGGCACAGATACGCAGTATTTT. It translates to CASSDTAGGTDTQYF. The chain carries TRBV6-4 and TRBJ2-3, with 8 bases identical to TRBD2. J was trimmed by 1 base and V by 2 bases; bases with no gene match: 2. The CDR3 extends over 15 amino acids. CDR1 MRHNA and CDR2 SNTAGT come from the germline V gene.

The V gene is TRBV11-2, the J gene TRBJ2-5; D unclear. Germline V gives CDR1 SGHAT, CDR2 FQNNGV. V lost 3 bases to trimming and J lost 7 bases, with 12 bases between them. The CDR3 has 13 residues. This CDR3 is CASSLNKVGTQYF. The CDR3 DNA sequence: TGTGCCAGCAGCTTGAATAAAGTCGGGACCCAGTACTTC.

The chain joins TRBV28 to TRBJ2-7, with 12 positions matching TRBD2. J lost 4 bases, V lost 6 bases, and 4 bases had no gene match. Germline V gives CDR1 MDHEN, CDR2 SYDVKM. The CDR3 covers 14 residues. CDR3 in amino acids: CASRTSGSEYEQYF. In DNA, the CDR3 is TGTGCCAGCAGGACTAGCGGGAGCGAGTACGAGCAGTACTTC.

The chain has TRBV11-1 and TRBJ2-1, with D tentatively TRBD2 (7 bases). V lost 6 bases and J lost 0, with 18 bases in between. This CDR3 comprises 17 residues. Germline-derived CDR1 and CDR2 are SGHAT and FQDESV (reference sequence). The CDR3 here is CASRRGRLAGSYNEQFF. The CDR3 coding sequence is TGTGCCAGCAGACGGGGGCGACTAGCCGGCTCCTACAATGAGCAGTTCTTC.

The chain employs TRBV27 and TRBJ2-7; TRBD2 agrees at 8 bases. Losses at the gene ends were 1 base for V and 0 bases for J; bases not matched to a gene: 5. The CDR3 is 16 amino acids. CDR1 and CDR2 from the germline V gene are MNHEY and SMNVEV (reference sequence). As DNA, the CDR3 is TGTGCCAGCAGTTTATACACGGGACTAGACTCCTACGAGCAGTACTTC. It yields the protein CASSLYTGLDSYEQYF.

This rearrangement joins TRBV19 to TRBJ2-2, with D possibly matching TRBD2 (5 bases). V lost 3 bases to trimming and J lost 4 bases, with 12 bases between them. The CDR3 is made up of 15 amino acids. Germline CDR1 reads LNHDA; CDR2 reads SQIVND (reference sequence). CDR3 region: CASSISRVVTGELFF. CDR3 DNA: TGTGCCAGTAGTATTTCGAGGGTGGTCACCGGGGAGCTGTTTTTT.

This rearrangement joins TRBV5-1 to TRBJ2-7, with TRBD1 matching 10 bases. V shed 4 bases and J 5 bases; nucleotides not matched to a gene: 6. The germline V gene has CDR1 SGHRS and CDR2 YFSETQ. The CDR3 runs 14 residues. The DNA of the CDR3 is TGCGCCAGCAGCCCGGGACAGGGGTTCCACGAGCAGTACTTC. Its protein is CASSPGQGFHEQYF.

The gene calls are TRBV18 and TRBJ2-3; D is perhaps TRBD2 (6 bases). Trimming took off 1 base at V and 0 bases at J, with 14 bases between the two ends. Germline lookup yields CDR1 KGHSH and CDR2 LQKENI. CDR3 length: 17 amino acids. Written as DNA, the CDR3 is TGTGCCAGCTCACCACAGAGGGAGGTGGGTAGCACAGATACGCAGTATTTT. Residues: CASSPQREVGSTDTQYF.

This rearrangement joins TRBV11-3 to TRBJ1-1; a possible D gene is TRBD1 (5 bases). Germline values: CDR1 SGHNT, CDR2 YENEEA. V gave up 5 bases and J gave up 5 bases, with 12 bases separating them. CDR3 length: 13 residues. CDR3 DNA sequence: TGTGCCAGCAGCCTAGGACGGGGGACTGAAGCTTTCTTT. The encoded protein is CASSLGRGTEAFF.

The V gene is TRBV7-9, the J gene TRBJ1-1, with D uncertain. Germline loops: CDR1 SEHNR, CDR2 FQNEAQ (reference sequence). Trimming removed 5 bases from V and 4 bases from J, with 8 bases in between. The CDR3 is 12 residues long. The CDR3 DNA reads as TGTGCCAGCAGCCACGGGTCCACTGAAGCTTTCTTT. This translates into CASSHGSTEAFF.

The V and J genes are TRBV28 and TRBJ2-5; 7 bases match TRBD1. V lost 5 bases, J lost 2 bases, and 5 bases stayed unmatched. Germline CDR1 MDHEN, CDR2 SYDVKM. The CDR3 covers 14 residues. CDR3 region: CASSGRDSQETQYF. CDR3 coding DNA: TGTGCCAGCAGTGGAAGGGACAGTCAAGAGACCCAGTACTTC.

CDR3 nucleotides: TGTGCCAGCAGTTCTTATTCTGGGGCCAACGTCCTGACTTTC. Its translation is CASSSYSGANVLTF. The chain joins TRBV27 to TRBJ2-6; no clear D gene. V gave up 4 bases and J gave up 1 base, with 5 bases separating them. CDR3 length: 14 amino acids. Looked up from germline, CDR1 is MNHEY and CDR2 is SMNVEV (reference sequence).

This chain connects TRBV4-2 to TRBJ2-7; 9 bases match TRBD2. Germline V CDR1 and CDR2: LGHNA, YNFKEQ. CDR3 size: 15 residues. The junction had 1 base not matched to a gene; V was cut back by 1 base and J by 0 bases. The CDR3 protein is CASSQGREGSYEQYF. DNA of the CDR3: TGTGCCAGCAGCCAAGGGCGGGAGGGCTCCTACGAGCAGTACTTC.

This chain connects TRBV9 to TRBJ1-2; a weak D match, TRBD1 (5 bases). The CDR3 consists of 13 residues. In germline, CDR1 is SGDLS, CDR2 YYNGEE. The V gene lost 2 bases and the J gene lost 4 bases, with 9 bases spanning the gap. The CDR3 region has the DNA TGTGCCAGCAGCGTCCGACAGAGCTATGGCTACACCTTC. Protein sequence: CASSVRQSYGYTF.

This clone appeared a single time. The rearrangement links TRBV15 to TRBJ1-2; D gene uncertain. In germline, CDR1 is LNHNV, CDR2 YYDKDF (reference sequence). The CDR3 length is 18 residues. The V and J ends lost 0 bases and 3 bases respectively, with 20 bases between them. This chain's CDR3 is CATSRESPRNSMYYGYTF. CDR3 bases: TGTGCCACCAGCAGAGAAAGTCCGCGCAATTCGATGTACTATGGCTACACCTTC.

The CDR3 sequence: CASSEGVPPGNEQYF. The CDR3 DNA follows: TGTGCCAGCAGTGAAGGGGTTCCGCCAGGCAACGAGCAGTACTTC. V and J are TRBV6-1 and TRBJ2-7; D is undetermined. This CDR3 has 15 amino acids. Germline CDR1 is MNHNS and CDR2 is SASEGT. Trimming took off 1 base at V and 5 bases at J, with 15 bases between the two ends.

This chain connects TRBV10-3 to TRBJ1-3, with TRBD1 matching 7 bases. V shed 6 bases, J shed 2 bases, and the junction held 4 bases outside the gene matches. Germline V gives CDR1 ENHRY, CDR2 SYGVKD. There are 14 residues in the CDR3. The CDR3 protein is CAISRTGTGNTIYF. Here the CDR3 DNA reads TGTGCCATCAGCCGGACAGGAACTGGAAACACCATATATTTT.

V is TRBV19 and J is TRBJ2-1; maybe TRBD2 (7 bases). The V gene lost 5 bases and the J gene lost 2 bases, with 10 bases spanning the gap. The CDR3 extends over 14 amino acids. Germline V gives CDR1 LNHDA, CDR2 SQIVND (reference sequence). The CDR3 region has the DNA TGTGCCAGTAGTCCGGGGGGCGCCTACAATGAGCAGTTCTTC. Translation gives CASSPGGAYNEQFF.

This clone was counted between two and nine times. V and J are TRBV4-1 and TRBJ2-1; 16 positions match TRBD2. V shed 3 bases and J 10 bases; nucleotides not matched to a gene: 15. CDR1 is MGHRA and CDR2 is YSYEKL in the germline V gene. This CDR3 is 19 amino acids long. The CDR3 DNA reads as TGCGCCAGCAGCCAGATGGGACTAGCGGGAGGGCCGGGTCGTGTGGAGCAGTTCTTC. It is translated as CASSQMGLAGGPGRVEQFF.